Below, 30 T cell receptor beta chains from the same sample are listed, as sequenced in a study of T-cell reconstitution after alpha-beta-depleted transplantation in children. A TCRbeta library incorporating unique molecular identifiers was prepared. TCRdb re-called the PCR reads with MiXCR, one entry per CDR3 protein. The sample holds about 540,000 distinct CDR3 sequences; roughly 18% are singletons and the top ten take over 3%. The sequences come from PBMCs from the stem cell graft donor, collected from the stem cell graft. The source is a human donor who donated a stem cell graft to a child with acute lymphoblastic leukemia.

There are a few counts of this clonotype. The chain has TRBV29-1 and TRBJ1-2; D is undetermined. CDR1 and CDR2 from the germline V gene are SQVTM and ANQGSEA. With 1 base removed from V and 3 bases from J, the gap between germline ends came to 21 bases. The CDR3 length is 17 residues. The CDR3 bases are TGCAGCGTTGAAGTCCTTCGGCCAGTAAGGGCCGACTATGGCTACACCTTC. This encodes CSVEVLRPVRADYGYTF.

The sample holds many counts of this clonotype. The chain couples TRBV5-1 to TRBJ2-7; 11 bases fit TRBD2. The germline V gene encodes CDR1 SGHRS and CDR2 YFSETQ. V lost 2 bases, J lost 3 bases, and 4 bases stayed unmatched. This CDR3 region has 15 residues. The CDR3 DNA is TGCGCCAGCAGCTTACGACTAGCGGGAAACTACGAGCAGTACTTC. Translated: CASSLRLAGNYEQYF. Supplemented by reference TRBV5-1 and TRBJ2-7, the full variable domain reads KAGVTQTPRYLIKTRGQQVTLSCSPISGHRSVSWYQQTPGQGLQFLFEYFSETQRNKGNFPGRFSGRQFSNSRSEMNVSTLELGDSALYLCASSLRLAGNYEQYFGPGTRLTVT.

This clonotype was counted between two and nine times. For the CDR3, the DNA is TGTGCCAGTAGTATGGACAGCAATGAGCAGTTCTTC. Amino acid sequence: CASSMDSNEQFF. The V and J genes are TRBV19 and TRBJ2-1; D may be TRBD1 (6 bases). The length of the CDR3 is 12 residues. V was clipped by 3 bases and J by 6 bases, with 6 bases between them. Germline loops: CDR1 LNHDA, CDR2 SQIVND (reference sequence).

V gene TRBV7-9 combines with J gene TRBJ2-1; TRBD2 matches at 8 bases. This CDR3 comprises 14 residues. V lost 6 bases, J lost 7 bases, and 8 bases stayed unmatched. The germline V gene has CDR1 SEHNR and CDR2 FQNEAQ (reference sequence). The CDR3 DNA reads as TGTGCCAGCAGGGCCAGCGGGAGTTCGAATGAGCAGTTCTTC. It encodes CASRASGSSNEQFF.

In this sample, this clonotype turned up a few times. V is TRBV5-6 and J is TRBJ1-3; the D gene is possibly TRBD1 (5 bases). The V and J ends lost 2 bases and 7 bases respectively, with 16 bases between them. The CDR3 has 15 amino acids. Germline V lookup: CDR1 SGHDT, CDR2 YYEEEE. The CDR3 sequence: CASSFGDSEGNTIYF. CDR3 DNA: TGTGCCAGCAGCTTCGGAGACAGCGAGGGGAACACCATATATTTT. The full variable domain, its missing parts supplied by reference TRBV5-6 and TRBJ1-3, is DAGVTQSPTHLIKTRGQQVTLRCSPKSGHDTVSWYQQALGQGPQFIFQYYEEEERQRGNFPDRFSGHQFPNYSSELNVNALLLGDSALYLCASSFGDSEGNTIYFGEGSWLTVV.

This clonotype appeared a few times. This sequence joins TRBV6-6 and TRBJ1-1; D not certain. The CDR3 sequence is 12 residues long. Germline V lookup: CDR1 MNHNY, CDR2 SVGAGI (reference sequence). Trimming took off 4 bases at V and 1 base at J, with 4 bases between the two ends. The CDR3 DNA sequence: TGTGCCAGCAGTTGGAAGAACACTGAAGCTTTCTTT. Translated, it gives CASSWKNTEAFF.

J is TRBJ2-1 and V is TRBV12-3 or TRBV12-4; D may correspond to TRBD1 or TRBD2 (5 bases each). Trimming removed 6 bases at V and 7 bases at J, with 16 bases between. This CDR3 is 14 amino acids long. In DNA form, the CDR3 reads TGTGCCAGCAGCATAAGGGACCTCCGAAATGAGCAGTTCTTC. It translates to CASSIRDLRNEQFF.

This clonotype was counted a few times. The rearrangement uses TRBV5-1 and TRBJ1-1; TRBD1 is a possible D gene (6 bases). This CDR3 is 15 amino acids long. The germline V gene encodes CDR1 SGHRS and CDR2 YFSETQ. Trimming took 0 bases from V and 0 from J, leaving 9 bases between them. CDR3 sequence (DNA): TGCGCCAGCAGCTTGGACCCAGGGGTGAACACTGAAGCTTTCTTT. Translating it yields CASSLDPGVNTEAFF. The entire variable domain, with the rest obtained from reference TRBV5-1 and TRBJ1-1, is as follows: KAGVTQTPRYLIKTRGQQVTLSCSPISGHRSVSWYQQTPGQGLQFLFEYFSETQRNKGNFPGRFSGRQFSNSRSEMNVSTLELGDSALYLCASSLDPGVNTEAFFGQGTRLTVV.

The chain has TRBV29-1 and TRBJ1-1; maybe TRBD1 (5 bases). This CDR3 has 13 residues. V lost 7 bases to trimming and J lost 1 base, with 13 bases between them. Germline-derived CDR1 and CDR2 are SQVTM and ANQGSEA. This chain's CDR3 is CSALDSPNTEAFF. In DNA, the CDR3 is TGCAGCGCTCTAGACAGTCCGAACACTGAAGCTTTCTTT.

This chain connects TRBV19 to TRBJ2-2; TRBD1 might be the D (6 bases). CDR1 is LNHDA, CDR2 SQIVND, per germline (reference sequence). This CDR3 is 13 amino acids long. Trimming took 3 bases from V and 8 from J, leaving 10 bases between them. CDR3: CASSMTGWGELFF. As DNA, the CDR3 is TGTGCCAGTAGTATGACAGGATGGGGGGAGCTGTTTTTT.

This clonotype was detected only a few times. The rearrangement uses TRBV24-1 and TRBJ2-1; 9 bases align to TRBD1. Germline CDR1 reads KGHDR; CDR2 reads SFDVKD. The CDR3 contains 15 residues. With 1 base clipped from V and 6 bases from J, the junction kept 3 bases outside the gene matches. In DNA form, the CDR3 reads TGTGCCACCAGTGATTTACAGGGGGCTGGCAATGAGCAGTTCTTC. Translation: CATSDLQGAGNEQFF.

This clonotype was observed a handful of times. The chain recombines TRBV5-1 with TRBJ2-7; TRBD1 aligns across 7 bases. The CDR3 is 15 residues long. The ends lost 4 bases at V and 2 bases at J; junction bases unmatched: 9. From germline, CDR1 is SGHRS and CDR2 YFSETQ. CDR3 protein: CASSPQGELAYEQYF. The DNA for the CDR3 is TGCGCCAGCAGCCCCCAGGGGGAGCTGGCCTACGAGCAGTACTTC.

The table lists this clonotype with a few counts. The rearrangement links TRBV7-8 to TRBJ1-1; the D is unclear. The CDR3 consists of 16 residues. The V gene's germline CDR1 is SGHVS and CDR2 FQNEAQ. Trimming took 2 bases from V and 5 from J, leaving 18 bases between them. CDR3: CASSLPKGPPRTEAFF. The CDR3 DNA reads as TGTGCCAGCAGCTTACCTAAAGGGCCGCCGCGGACTGAAGCTTTCTTT.

The chain couples TRBV13 to TRBJ2-7; 11 bases map to TRBD2. CDR1 is PRHDT and CDR2 is FYEKMQ in the germline V gene (reference sequence). This CDR3 is built from 15 residues. The trim removed 4 bases at V and 3 bases at J, leaving 5 bases unmatched. The DNA of the CDR3 is TGTGCCAGCAGCTCTCTAGCGGGAGGTTACTACGAGCAGTACTTC. This translates into CASSSLAGGYYEQYF.

This clonotype came up a few times. The V call is TRBV5-1, the J call TRBJ2-5; D unresolved. Germline V gene data show CDR1 as SGHRS and CDR2 as YFSETQ. CDR3 length: 13 amino acids. V was shortened by 5 bases and J by 5 bases, with 13 bases between the two germline ends. The CDR3 nucleotides are TGCGCCAGCAGGAAGCCTCTAACGGAGACCCAGTACTTC. It encodes CASRKPLTETQYF.

Only a few counts were recorded for this clonotype. The J gene is TRBJ2-7, the V gene TRBV12-3 or TRBV12-4, with 7 positions matching TRBD2. The CDR3 totals 15 residues. Losses at the gene ends were 4 bases for V and 2 bases for J; bases not matched to a gene: 8. The CDR3 spells CASSSPSGPTYEQYF. The CDR3 DNA reads TGTGCCAGCAGTTCCCCTAGCGGTCCCACCTACGAGCAGTACTTC.

This clonotype was seen a handful of times. The chain has TRBV12-3 or TRBV12-4 and TRBJ1-1; 7 nucleotides agree with TRBD1. Trimming cost V 5 bases and J 7 bases; bases outside gene matches: 7. CDR3 size: 13 residues. The CDR3 sequence is CASSRSGGIEAFF. CDR3 sequence (DNA): TGTGCCAGCAGTCGTTCAGGGGGGATTGAAGCTTTCTTT.

The chain has TRBV29-1 and TRBJ2-3, with TRBD1 identical over 9 bases. Germline lookup yields CDR1 SQVTM and CDR2 ANQGSEA. The CDR3 contains 18 residues. The ends lost 5 bases at V and 4 bases at J; junction bases unmatched: 19. The CDR3 coding sequence is TGCAGCGTTTACGCCTATCTTAAGACAGGGGGTACCGCAGATACGCAGTATTTT. Translated: CSVYAYLKTGGTADTQYF.

The chain is built from TRBV18 and TRBJ2-1; 9 bases align to TRBD1. The trim removed 8 bases at V and 2 bases at J, leaving 4 bases unmatched. CDR1 is KGHSH, CDR2 LQKENI, per germline. The CDR3 runs 14 residues. The CDR3 DNA follows: TGTGCCAGCGCCCGGGACAGGGCCTACAATGAGCAGTTCTTC. Its protein product is CASARDRAYNEQFF.

This clonotype was counted a few times. The chain links TRBV20-1 to TRBJ1-2; D might be TRBD1 (6 bases). Germline V gene lookup returns CDR1 DFQATT and CDR2 SNEGSKA (reference sequence). The CDR3 spans 13 residues. The germline V and J ends were trimmed by 6 bases and 4 bases, with 15 bases remaining between them. This chain's CDR3 is CSASGHTTYGYTF. The CDR3 DNA is TGCAGTGCCTCGGGACACACCACCTATGGCTACACCTTC.

J is TRBJ2-7 and V is TRBV7-8, with D uncertain. The CDR3 loop spans 14 amino acids. With 1 base removed from V and 3 bases from J, the gap between germline ends came to 10 bases. Germline V gene sequence: CDR1 SGHVS, CDR2 FQNEAQ. This chain's CDR3 is CASSLGAAYYEQYF. Here the CDR3 DNA reads TGTGCCAGCAGCTTAGGTGCGGCCTACTACGAGCAGTACTTC.

The V and J genes are TRBV7-9 and TRBJ1-3, with D maybe TRBD1 (6 bases). The germline V gene encodes CDR1 SEHNR and CDR2 FQNEAQ (reference sequence). The V end lost 5 bases, the J end lost 7 bases, and 24 bases lay between the germline ends. The CDR3 runs 17 residues. This CDR3 reads CASSPSRDNSMWNTIYF. The CDR3, as DNA: TGTGCCAGCAGCCCCTCCCGGGACAACTCTATGTGGAACACCATATATTTT.

This clonotype was observed a few times. The CDR3 DNA is TGTGCCAGCAGTTACTCGTCGGCGGGGCTTCGGCTGACGCAACACAATGAGCAGTTCTTC. As protein: CASSYSSAGLRLTQHNEQFF. This chain uses TRBV6-2 or TRBV6-3 with TRBJ2-1; weak D call: TRBD2 (6 bases). There are 20 residues in the CDR3. Trimming took 0 bases from V and 5 from J, leaving 26 bases between them. From germline, CDR1 is MNHEY and CDR2 SVGEGT.

This clonotype was recorded a few times. Germline is not matched at one junction end, which may reflect a read error. This chain links TRBV20-1 with TRBJ2-7, with 7 nucleotides matching TRBD1. There are 10 residues in the CDR3. The V gene's germline CDR1 is DFQATT and CDR2 SNEGSKA (reference sequence). CDR3 DNA sequence: TGCAGTGCTCCTAGACAGGGCATGAACTTC. Protein sequence: CSAPRQGMNF.

The chain employs TRBV12-3 or TRBV12-4 and TRBJ1-2; the match to TRBD1 covers 9 bases. This CDR3 contains 15 residues. V shed 5 bases, J shed 7 bases, and the junction held 11 bases outside the gene matches. The CDR3 sequence: CASSTTGQGISGYTF. The CDR3 nucleotides read TGTGCCAGCAGTACAACGGGACAGGGAATAAGTGGCTACACCTTC.

This chain connects TRBV7-3 to TRBJ2-7, with D maybe TRBD2 (6 bases). The CDR3 loop spans 16 amino acids. Germline-derived CDR1 and CDR2 are SGHTA and FQGTGA. The V end was cut by 0 bases, the J end by 2 bases, with 14 bases between. CDR3 protein: CASSLTAGSLPYEQYF. In nucleotides, the CDR3 is TGTGCCAGCAGCTTAACAGCGGGTAGTCTCCCCTACGAGCAGTACTTC.

The rearrangement joins TRBV29-1 to TRBJ2-7, with D tentatively TRBD2 (5 bases). Germline lookup yields CDR1 SQVTM and CDR2 ANQGSEA. This CDR3 spans 12 amino acids. The V end lost 5 bases, the J end lost 2 bases, and 10 bases lay between the germline ends. The DNA for the CDR3 is TGCAGCGTTCGAGGGTACACCTACGAGCAGTACTTC. This codes for CSVRGYTYEQYF.

The V gene is TRBV9, the J gene TRBJ2-2; 7 nucleotides agree with TRBD2. CDR1 SGDLS and CDR2 YYNGEE come from the germline V gene. V shed 0 bases, J shed 4 bases, and the junction held 9 bases outside the gene matches. CDR3 length: 17 residues. The chain's CDR3 is CASSVEPQRGSTGELFF. The CDR3 DNA follows: TGTGCCAGCAGCGTAGAACCCCAGCGGGGATCCACCGGGGAGCTGTTTTTT.

This clonotype was detected only a few times. The gene calls are TRBV24-1 and TRBJ1-1, with D maybe TRBD1 (5 bases). Per germline, CDR1 KGHDR and CDR2 SFDVKD. The CDR3 length is 15 residues. Trimming removed 3 bases from V and 9 bases from J, with 19 bases in between. CDR3 nucleotide sequence: TGTGCCACCAGTGATCCCCCGGAAGCAGGGCCCCAAGCTTTCTTT. As protein: CATSDPPEAGPQAFF.

This clonotype has more than one count but fewer than ten. The rearrangement links TRBV5-1 to TRBJ2-1; 12 positions match TRBD2. Germline V lookup: CDR1 SGHRS, CDR2 YFSETQ. V was pared by 2 bases and J by 9 bases, with 6 bases of the junction left unmatched. This CDR3 is built from 15 residues. As DNA, the CDR3 is TGCGCCAGCAGCTTACTAGCGGGAGGTCGACGTGAGCAGTTCTTC. This encodes CASSLLAGGRREQFF.